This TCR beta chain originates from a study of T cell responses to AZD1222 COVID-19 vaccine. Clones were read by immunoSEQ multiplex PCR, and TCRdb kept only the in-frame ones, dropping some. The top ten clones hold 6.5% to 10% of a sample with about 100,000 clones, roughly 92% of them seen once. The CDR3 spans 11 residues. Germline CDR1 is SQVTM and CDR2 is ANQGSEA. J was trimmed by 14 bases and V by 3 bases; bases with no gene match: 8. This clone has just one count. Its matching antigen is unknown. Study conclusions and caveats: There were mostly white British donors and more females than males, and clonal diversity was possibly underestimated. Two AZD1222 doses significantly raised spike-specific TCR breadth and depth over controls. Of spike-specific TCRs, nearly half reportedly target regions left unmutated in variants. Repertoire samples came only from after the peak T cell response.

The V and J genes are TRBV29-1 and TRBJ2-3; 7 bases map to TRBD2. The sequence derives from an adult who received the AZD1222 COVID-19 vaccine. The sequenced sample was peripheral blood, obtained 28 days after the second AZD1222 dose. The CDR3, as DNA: TGCAGCGTTGACTTGGCGGGGGTCTTGTATTTT. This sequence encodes CSVDLAGVLYF.